The 21 T cell receptor beta chains below were found in one sample sequenced in a study of early T cells in non-severe SARS-CoV-2 infection. TCRdb re-analysed the 5' RACE reads in MiXCR, keeping a single row per CDR3 protein. The sample has 63,000 or so distinct CDR3 sequences; about an eighth are singletons. The input for sequencing was whole blood, taken at baseline. The receptors originated from an adult who was a healthcare worker with PCR-confirmed SARS-CoV-2 infection or an uninfected control (not recorded which).

This clonotype was counted a few times. This chain joins TRBV12-5 and TRBJ2-1; 8 bases line up with TRBD1. CDR1 and CDR2 from the germline V gene are LGHNT and FRNRAP. Unmatched junction bases numbered 5, after V lost 7 bases and J lost 3 bases. This CDR3 has 14 amino acids. The CDR3 sequence is CASDPRGLYNEQFF. CDR3 DNA sequence: TGTGCTAGTGATCCCAGGGGGCTCTACAATGAGCAGTTCTTC.

This clonotype has more than one count but fewer than ten. The J gene is TRBJ1-1, the V gene TRBV6-6; D gene unclear. CDR1 and CDR2 (germline): MNHNY, SVGAGI (reference sequence). The CDR3 consists of 13 residues. V was clipped by 0 bases and J by 2 bases, with 4 bases between them. The CDR3 sequence: CASSYSDNTEAFF. As DNA, the CDR3 is TGTGCCAGCAGTTACTCAGACAACACTGAAGCTTTCTTT.

This clonotype turned up a few times. The chain combines TRBV7-6 with TRBJ1-6, with D maybe TRBD1 (5 bases). Germline V gene lookup returns CDR1 SGHVS and CDR2 FNYEAQ. The CDR3 spans 14 residues. Trimming took 3 bases from V and 5 from J, leaving 8 bases between them. The CDR3 loop is CASSLGQNNSPLHF. DNA for the CDR3: TGTGCCAGCAGCTTGGGGCAGAATAATTCACCCCTCCACTTT. Using reference TRBV7-6 and TRBJ1-6 for the parts outside the CDR3, the full variable domain is GAGVSQSPRYKVTKRGQDVALRCDPISGHVSLYWYRQALGQGPEFLTYFNYEAQQDKSGLPNDRFSAERPEGSISTLTIQRTEQRDSAMYRCASSLGQNNSPLHFGNGTRLTVT.

This clonotype appeared a few times. This sequence joins TRBV4-1 and TRBJ2-5; 9 nucleotides agree with TRBD2. This CDR3 is 15 amino acids long. Germline CDR1 is MGHRA and CDR2 is YSYEKL. V was pared by 1 base and J by 2 bases, with 2 bases of the junction left unmatched. The CDR3 DNA is TGCGCCAGCAGCCAAGTGGGACTAGCTCAAGAGACCCAGTACTTC. It codes for CASSQVGLAQETQYF.

The rearrangement joins TRBV9 to TRBJ1-1; D unresolved. Germline V lookup: CDR1 SGDLS, CDR2 YYNGEE. Between the trimmed V and J ends, which lost 0 bases and 7 bases, there was a span of 19 bases. The CDR3 is 16 amino acids. The CDR3 nucleotides are TGTGCCAGCAGCGTAGTTGGCAGCGCGGCGACGGGTGAAGCTTTCTTT. It specifies CASSVVGSAATGEAFF.

As concerns this clonotype: A much larger clonotype is one base distant, so this may be a read error. The genes are TRBV11-1 and TRBJ2-1, with TRBD2 matching over 11 bases. This CDR3 is built from 16 residues. Germline V gives CDR1 SGHAT, CDR2 FQDESV (reference sequence). The CDR3 region is CTSSLLGTSGYNEQFF. For the CDR3, the DNA is TGTACCAGCAGCTTACTGGGGACTAGCGGATACAATGAGCAGTTCTTC.

V gene TRBV5-5 combines with J gene TRBJ2-7, with D hard to call. Deletions cut 0 bases from V and 3 bases from J, with 4 bases between. CDR1 and CDR2 from the germline V gene are SGHKS and YYEKEE (reference sequence). The CDR3 totals 12 residues. DNA of the CDR3: TGTGCCAGCAGCTTGGAGGTCTACGAGCAGTACTTC. This codes for CASSLEVYEQYF.

This clonotype was counted a few times. The chain employs TRBV30 and TRBJ2-3; TRBD2 agrees at 7 bases. The CDR3 covers 15 residues. V lost 0 bases to trimming and J lost 5 bases; unmatched junction nucleotides: 8. Per the germline V gene, CDR1 is GTSNPN and CDR2 is SVGIG (reference sequence). DNA of the CDR3: TGTGCCTGGAGTGTACCTTTGCGGGGGAAAGATACGCAGTATTTT. Translation: CAWSVPLRGKDTQYF. The entire variable domain, with the rest obtained from reference TRBV30 and TRBJ2-3, is as follows: SQTIHQWPATLVQPVGSPLSLECTVEGTSNPNLYWYRQAAGRGLQLLFYSVGIGQISSEVPQNLSASRPQDRQFILSSKKLLLSDSGFYLCAWSVPLRGKDTQYFGPGTRLTVL.

In this sample, this clonotype turned up many times. The chain carries TRBV5-1 and TRBJ2-3, with 7 bases lining up with TRBD1. The length of the CDR3 is 14 residues. The junction had 8 bases not matched to a gene; V was cut back by 4 bases and J by 6 bases. Per the germline V gene, CDR1 is SGHRS and CDR2 is YFSETQ. The CDR3: CASSVQGDRDTQYF. As DNA, the CDR3 is TGCGCCAGCAGCGTCCAGGGGGATCGGGATACGCAGTATTTT.

This clonotype was found many times. V usage is TRBV3-1 and J usage is TRBJ2-1; 9 bases match TRBD1. CDR3 length equals 14 residues. V gave up 1 base and J gave up 10 bases; unmatched junction bases: 5. The germline CDR1 and CDR2 sequences are LGHDT and YNNKEL (reference sequence). The CDR3 region has the DNA TGTGCCAGCAGCCAAGGAGCCGGGACAGGGGAGCAGTTCTTC. This translates into CASSQGAGTGEQFF.

The chain employs TRBV5-1 and TRBJ2-1; 15 bases map to TRBD2. Germline V lookup: CDR1 SGHRS, CDR2 YFSETQ. The length of the CDR3 is 15 residues. With V trimmed by 4 bases and J by 6 bases, 2 bases remained unmatched. The CDR3 loop is CASSAGLAGGNEQFF. CDR3 in DNA: TGCGCCAGCAGCGCGGGACTAGCGGGGGGCAATGAGCAGTTCTTC.

This clonotype was recorded a few times. The chain has TRBV6-5 and TRBJ1-1, with D hard to call. This CDR3 has 13 residues. The germline CDR1 and CDR2 sequences are MNHEY and SVGAGI. The V end was cut by 6 bases, the J end by 1 base, with 9 bases between. In DNA form, the CDR3 reads TGTGCCAGCAGCCGTACACAGAACACTGAAGCTTTCTTT. This sequence encodes CASSRTQNTEAFF.

This chain uses TRBV5-4 with TRBJ2-2; 10 bases match TRBD2. The germline gives CDR1 SGHNT, CDR2 YYREEE (reference sequence). The CDR3 consists of 16 residues. The trim removed 4 bases at V and 5 bases at J, leaving 8 bases unmatched. CDR3 sequence (DNA): TGTGCCAGCAGCACACCTAGCGGGAGAGAGACCGGGGAGCTGTTTTTT. Translating it yields CASSTPSGRETGELFF. Based on the CDR3 plus reference TRBV5-4 and TRBJ2-2, the full variable domain is ETGVTQSPTHLIKTRGQQVTLRCSSQSGHNTVSWYQQALGQGPQFIFQYYREEENGRGNFPPRFSGLQFPNYSSELNVNALELDDSALYLCASSTPSGRETGELFFGEGSRLTVL.

This clonotype was seen only a few times. V is TRBV29-1 and J is TRBJ1-1; tentative D call: TRBD1 (5 bases). The CDR3 has 12 amino acids. CDR1 SQVTM and CDR2 ANQGSEA come from the germline V gene. The V and J ends lost 1 base and 3 bases respectively, with 6 bases between them. CDR3 protein: CSVEGQYTEAFF. The DNA for the CDR3 is TGCAGCGTTGAAGGACAGTACACTGAAGCTTTCTTT.

The rearrangement links TRBV4-1 to TRBJ1-2; D may be TRBD1 (5 bases). The V end lost 7 bases, the J end lost 2 bases, and 14 bases lay between the germline ends. This CDR3 contains 14 residues. Germline V gene sequence: CDR1 MGHRA, CDR2 YSYEKL. The DNA of the CDR3 is TGCGCCAGCACCCACCCGGGGGTGAACTATGGCTACACCTTC. Translated, it gives CASTHPGVNYGYTF.

This clonotype was seen a handful of times. The V gene is TRBV20-1, the J gene TRBJ2-7; the D gene could be TRBD1 or TRBD2 (5 bases each). V shed 5 bases and J shed 2 bases, with 10 bases lying between them. The CDR3 has 12 residues. Germline loops: CDR1 DFQATT, CDR2 SNEGSKA (reference sequence). CDR3 region: CSAAGTTYEQYF. CDR3 nucleotides: TGCAGTGCTGCCGGGACGACCTACGAGCAGTACTTC.

The table lists this clonotype with a few counts. A read error may produce the germline difference seen at one junction end. This chain joins TRBV4-2 and TRBJ1-1, with 12 bases lining up with TRBD1. The CDR3 spans 16 residues. CDR1 is LGHNA and CDR2 is YNFKEQ in the germline V gene. CDR3 protein: CASGGDRGQRGTEVFF. The CDR3 DNA reads as TGTGCCAGCGGAGGGGACAGGGGGCAACGGGGCACTGAAGTTTTCTTT.

This clonotype was picked up many times. The chain couples TRBV6-5 to TRBJ2-5, with a possible D match to TRBD2 (5 bases). V gave up 5 bases and J gave up 4 bases, with 20 bases separating them. Germline-derived CDR1 and CDR2 are MNHEY and SVGAGI. The CDR3 covers 16 residues. The CDR3 DNA reads as TGTGCCAGCAGTCAAGGAAGCCTAGCCCGGGGAGAGACCCAGTACTTC. It codes for CASSQGSLARGETQYF.

This clonotype was detected a few times. The chain combines TRBV5-5 with TRBJ1-4; 9 nucleotides align to TRBD1. The germline V gene encodes CDR1 SGHKS and CDR2 YYEKEE (reference sequence). CDR3 size: 15 residues. Germline trimming cut 4 bases from V and 6 bases from J; bases unmatched to any gene: 7. The CDR3 DNA reads TGTGCCAGCAGCCAACCGGGACAGGGAGATGAAAAACTGTTTTTT. Amino acid sequence: CASSQPGQGDEKLFF.

This clonotype was seen at least ten times. The gene calls are TRBV6-1 and TRBJ1-5; D not certain. Per germline, CDR1 MNHNS and CDR2 SASEGT. The CDR3 totals 15 residues. The V gene lost 0 bases and the J gene lost 4 bases, with 10 bases spanning the gap. The CDR3 bases are TGTGCCAGCAGTGAAGCGCGGGGAACGAATCAGCCCCAGCATTTT. This encodes CASSEARGTNQPQHF.

The rearrangement links TRBV30 to TRBJ1-1; D is ambiguous. There are 13 residues in the CDR3. Germline V gene data show CDR1 as GTSNPN and CDR2 as SVGIG (reference sequence). V was pared by 3 bases and J by 2 bases, with 10 bases between. CDR3 in DNA: TGTGCCTGGAGATCACAGAAAAACACTGAAGCTTTCTTT. Translating gives CAWRSQKNTEAFF. The whole variable domain, remainder taken from reference TRBV30 and TRBJ1-1, is SQTIHQWPATLVQPVGSPLSLECTVEGTSNPNLYWYRQAAGRGLQLLFYSVGIGQISSEVPQNLSASRPQDRQFILSSKKLLLSDSGFYLCAWRSQKNTEAFFGQGTRLTVV.